Listed below are T cell receptor beta chains from one sample, sequenced in a study of cytomegalovirus exposure and HLA in healthy donors. TCRdb's copy holds only in-frame clones and misses some; the assay was immunoSEQ multiplex PCR. This table holds roughly 80,000 clones, approximately 84% found once. The source material was PBMCs. The receptors stem from a woman aged 50 to 60 in good health and CMV-seronegative. Both conserved end residues are part of each CDR3. A D gene is named only where the DNA matches it firmly. The size entry is marked missing in some rows and otherwise reads once, few, many or a size class.

size	V	J	D	DNA	CDR3
-	TRBV6-4	TRBJ2-2	-	TGTGCCAGCAGCAGGGACTTTAAGACCGGGGAGCTGTTTTTT	CASSRDFKTGELFF
few	TRBV5-4	TRBJ2-1	-	TGTGCCAGCAGTCCAGGGGGGCCGAAGGGTGAGCAGTTCTTC	CASSPGGPKGEQFF
-	TRBV4-1	TRBJ1-1	-	TGCGCCAGCAGCCAAGATAGGGAGGGTCCCACTGAAGCTTTCTTT	CASSQDREGPTEAFF
-	TRBV5-6	TRBJ2-5	-	TGTGCCACCCACCGGGATCAGGGGTCCGGAGAGACCCAGTACTTC	CATHRDQGSGETQYF
-	TRBV4-3	TRBJ1-3	TRBD1	TGCGCCAGCAGCCAAGATAGGACAGGGACTGGAAACACCATATATTTT	CASSQDRTGTGNTIYF
-	TRBV18	TRBJ2-1	-	TGTGCCAGCTCACCACCTTTAGGGGCAGGCTCCTACAATGAGCAGTTCTTC	CASSPPLGAGSYNEQFF
-	TRBV5-8	TRBJ2-5	-	TGTGCCAGCAGCTTTGGAGGGTTCTCGCAAGAGACCCAGTACTTC	CASSFGGFSQETQYF
once	TRBV4-1	TRBJ1-2	-	TGCGCCAGCAGCCAAGTCTTCCCAGGGAACTATGGCTACACCTTC	CASSQVFPGNYGYTF
-	TRBV27	TRBJ2-2	-	TGTGCCAGCAGTCCACAACCGAACACCGGGGAGCTGTTTTTT	CASSPQPNTGELFF
-	TRBV9	TRBJ1-5	TRBD1	TGTGCCAGCAGCGTCGACAGGGGGGATCAGCCCCAGCATTTT	CASSVDRGDQPQHF
few	TRBV2	TRBJ1-3	-	TGTGCCAGCAGTGAGTTCGACACCATATATTTT	CASSEFDTIYF
-	TRBV18	TRBJ1-2	-	TGTGCCAGCTCACCATTAGGGGGACCGGTGGATGGCTACACCTTC	CASSPLGGPVDGYTF
-	TRBV6-6	TRBJ2-3	-	TGTGCCAGCAGTTACTCGAAGCGCACAGATACGCAGTATTTT	CASSYSKRTDTQYF
once	TRBV7-3	TRBJ2-5	-	TGTGCCAGCAGCCACGGGATGGATTTTAATGGGAAAGAGACCCAGTACTTC	CASSHGMDFNGKETQYF
-	TRBV5-1	TRBJ2-1	TRBD1	TGCGCCAGCAGCCCGGGACAGAGCTCCTACAATGAGCAGTTCTTC	CASSPGQSSYNEQFF
-	TRBV6-1	TRBJ1-1	-	TGTGCCAGCAGGAGGACAGTCGCCATGAACACTGAAGCTTTCTTT	CASRRTVAMNTEAFF